This T cell receptor beta chain comes out of a study of blood T cells in healthy people across ages. Overall study results and limits: TCR beta diversity correlated strongly with naive T cell percentage. Per million T cells, TCR beta diversity dropped about linearly as age rose.

Looked up from germline, CDR1 is DFQATT and CDR2 is SNEGSKA (reference sequence). This CDR3 comprises 14 residues. In this sample, this clonotype turned up a few times. The antigen is unknown. Combining a sample-barcoded 5' primer with a J-beta primer mix, a second PCR ran for about 6 to 11 cycles. TCRdb processed the 5' RACE reads anew with MiXCR; each CDR3 protein has one entry. The profile shows some 760,000 distinct CDR3 sequences, 25% of them singletons. Another study also made use of these data, one on T cells of mothers and their children.

The sample taken for sequencing was blood. This chain links TRBV20-1 with TRBJ2-5; TRBD1 agrees at 9 bases. TRBJ2-7 matches the DNA end more closely, so the J call is doubtful. The TCR originated in a boy younger than 18 in good health. CDR3 sequence reads: CSVRGQGGAYEQYF. In DNA form, the CDR3 reads TGCAGTGTCCGGGGACAGGGAGGCGCCTACGAGCAGTACTTC.